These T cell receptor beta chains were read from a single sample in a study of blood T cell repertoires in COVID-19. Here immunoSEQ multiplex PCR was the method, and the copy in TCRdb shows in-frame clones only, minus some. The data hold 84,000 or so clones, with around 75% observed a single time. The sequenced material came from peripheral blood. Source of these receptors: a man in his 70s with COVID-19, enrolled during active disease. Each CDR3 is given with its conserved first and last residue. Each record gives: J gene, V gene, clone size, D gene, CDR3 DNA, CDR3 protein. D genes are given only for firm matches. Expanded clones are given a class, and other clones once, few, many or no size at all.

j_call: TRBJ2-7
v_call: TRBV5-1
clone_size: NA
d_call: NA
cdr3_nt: TGCGCCAGCAGCTTGGCCTTGGTTAGCGAGCAGTACTTC
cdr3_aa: CASSLALVSEQYF

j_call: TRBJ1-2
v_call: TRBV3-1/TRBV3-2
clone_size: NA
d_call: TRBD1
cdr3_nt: TGTGCCAGCAGCCAAGGGACAGGGTTAACGGATTATGGCTACACCTTC
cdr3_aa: CASSQGTGLTDYGYTF

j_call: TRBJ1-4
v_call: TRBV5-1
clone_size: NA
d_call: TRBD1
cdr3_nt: TGCGCCAGCAGCGCCGGGACAGGGTTAAATGAAAAACTGTTTTTT
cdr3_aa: CASSAGTGLNEKLFF

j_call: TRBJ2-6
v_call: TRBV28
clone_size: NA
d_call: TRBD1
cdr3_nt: TGTGCCAGCAGGCCTGTGACAGGGGGCGGGGTTGGGGCCAACGTCCTGACTTTC
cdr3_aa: CASRPVTGGGVGANVLTF

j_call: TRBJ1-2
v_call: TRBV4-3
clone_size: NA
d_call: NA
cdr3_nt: TGCGCCAGCAGCCCGGACACAGGGTTTACCTATGGCTACACCTTC
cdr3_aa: CASSPDTGFTYGYTF

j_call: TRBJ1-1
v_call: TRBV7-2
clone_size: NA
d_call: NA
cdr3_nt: TGTGCCAGCAGCTTACAACAGGCCCTTGAAGCTTTCTTT
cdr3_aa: CASSLQQALEAFF

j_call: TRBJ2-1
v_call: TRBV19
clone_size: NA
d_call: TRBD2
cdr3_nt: TGTGCCAGTAGTGTGCGGGGACTAGCCCTGCCTGAGCAGTTCTTC
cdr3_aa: CASSVRGLALPEQFF

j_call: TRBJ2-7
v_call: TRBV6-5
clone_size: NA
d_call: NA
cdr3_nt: TGTGCCAGCAGTTACCGGCCCGACAGGCAAACCTACGAGCAGTACTTC
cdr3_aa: CASSYRPDRQTYEQYF

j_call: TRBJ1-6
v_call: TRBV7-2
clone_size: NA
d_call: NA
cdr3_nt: TGTGCCAGCAGCTTAGTTGCGGGACTAGTTTCAGGCTCACCCCTCCACTTT
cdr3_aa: CASSLVAGLVSGSPLHF

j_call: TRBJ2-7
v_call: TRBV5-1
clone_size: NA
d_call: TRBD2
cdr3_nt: TGCGCCAGCAGCTTGCGTGCCGGGAGGAATACCTACGAGCAGTACTTC
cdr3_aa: CASSLRAGRNTYEQYF

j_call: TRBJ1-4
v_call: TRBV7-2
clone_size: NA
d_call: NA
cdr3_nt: TGTGCCAGCAGCTTGGGGGGGCTGGCTAATGAAAAACTGTTTTTT
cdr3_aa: CASSLGGLANEKLFF

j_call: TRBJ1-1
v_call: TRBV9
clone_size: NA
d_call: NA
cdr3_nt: TGTGCCAGCAGTCTTCTTGACAGAACCTCAAGGGGCACTGAAGCTTTCTTT
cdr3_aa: CASSLLDRTSRGTEAFF

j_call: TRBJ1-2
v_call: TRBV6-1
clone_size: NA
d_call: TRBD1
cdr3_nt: TGTGCCAGCAGTGAGGGACAGGGGGCTTGGGGCTACACCTTC
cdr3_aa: CASSEGQGAWGYTF

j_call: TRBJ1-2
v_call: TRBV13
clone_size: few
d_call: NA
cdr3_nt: TGTGCCAGCAGCTTAGGGCGAGGCTACACCTTC
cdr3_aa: CASSLGRGYTF